A single sample gave rise to the 23 T cell receptor beta chains below, sequenced in a study of T cell changes during pregnancy in multiple sclerosis (dated by TCRdb to the late 2010s). The library came from the immunoSEQ multiplex PCR assay. The table was pulled from immuneACCESS by TCRdb, which kept in-frame rearrangements only. Such tables lose some clones; where checked, under half of the loss comes from unresolved V genes, and the rest has no known cause. This sample is represented by approximately 63,000 clones; roughly 91% of them were singletons. The ten largest make up 1% to 1.5% of the sample. The specimen comprised peripheral blood, sampled after pregnancy. The source of these receptors is a female donor in good health, enrolled as a control in a pregnancy study.

V and J are TRBV20-1 and TRBJ1-2; D is unclear. CDR1 DFQATT and CDR2 SNEGSKA come from the germline V gene (reference sequence). This CDR3 contains 11 residues. The V gene lost 7 bases and the J gene lost 4 bases, with 10 bases spanning the gap. The chain's CDR3 is CSVGEGYGYTF. The DNA for the CDR3 is TGCAGTGTCGGAGAGGGCTATGGCTACACCTTC.

The chain carries TRBV9 and TRBJ1-2; 9 positions match TRBD1. The ends lost 3 bases at V and 3 bases at J; junction bases unmatched: 12. CDR1 is SGDLS and CDR2 is YYNGEE in the germline V gene. The CDR3 loop spans 17 amino acids. The CDR3 reads CASSDNVRDRAHYGYTF. The CDR3 region has the DNA TGTGCCAGCAGCGATAATGTACGGGACAGGGCTCACTATGGCTACACCTTC.

The genes are TRBV5-8 and TRBJ2-1; D not resolved. Germline lookup yields CDR1 SGHTS and CDR2 YDEGEE. The CDR3 sequence is 13 residues long. The ends were cut back, 1 base at V and 6 bases at J, with 8 bases in the middle. Here the CDR3 DNA reads TGTGCCAGCAGCTTGATCTTGTTCAATGAGCAGTTCTTC. Residues: CASSLILFNEQFF.

With respect to this clone: One junction end does not reproduce the germline sequence, and a read error may be involved. The chain combines TRBV5-4 with TRBJ2-7; perhaps TRBD1 as D (6 bases). This CDR3 has 14 residues. The germline CDR1 and CDR2 sequences are SGHNT and YYREEE (reference sequence). The CDR3 coding sequence is TGTGCCAGCAGCTCTGTCGGGGATTTATTGAGGACAGACTTC. Amino acid sequence: CASSSVGDLLRTDF.

V gene TRBV5-1 combines with J gene TRBJ1-1; no definite D call. V lost 4 bases to trimming and J lost 4 bases, with 11 bases between them. Germline V CDR1 and CDR2: SGHRS, YFSETQ. The CDR3 has 13 residues. In DNA form, the CDR3 reads TGCGCCAGCAGCCCCTCTTTTGTCACTGAAGCTTTCTTT. Its protein is CASSPSFVTEAFF.

This sequence joins TRBV13 and TRBJ1-2, with unresolved D. CDR3 length equals 13 residues. The V end was cut by 8 bases, the J end by 4 bases, with 14 bases between. The germline gives CDR1 PRHDT, CDR2 FYEKMQ (reference sequence). The CDR3 nucleotides are TGTGCCAGCTCGTTCCCGTCCGTCTATGGCTACACCTTC. Its translation: CASSFPSVYGYTF.

This clone has only one observation. The J gene is TRBJ1-2, the V gene TRBV7-9; TRBD1 might be the D (6 bases). CDR1 is SEHNR, CDR2 FQNEAQ, per germline (reference sequence). V was shortened by 6 bases and J by 5 bases, with 16 bases between the two germline ends. The CDR3 extends over 14 amino acids. The CDR3: CASRPPSGVYGYTF. Here the CDR3 DNA reads TGTGCCAGCAGACCCCCGTCAGGGGTGTATGGCTACACCTTC. Variable domain in full (rest from reference TRBV7-9 and TRBJ1-2): DTGVSQNPRHKITKRGQNVTFRCDPISEHNRLYWYRQTLGQGPEFLTYFQNEAQLEKSRLLSDRFSAERPKGSFSTLEIQRTEQGDSAMYLCASRPPSGVYGYTFGSGTRLTVV.

The gene calls are TRBV19 and TRBJ1-1, with D possibly matching TRBD1 (6 bases). CDR3 length equals 14 residues. Trimming removed 3 bases from V and 3 bases from J, with 11 bases in between. Per the germline V gene, CDR1 is LNHDA and CDR2 is SQIVND (reference sequence). Here the CDR3 reads CASSMEGGDTEAFF. The CDR3 nucleotides read TGTGCCAGTAGTATGGAGGGGGGGGACACTGAAGCTTTCTTT. The variable domain in full, completed from reference TRBV19 and TRBJ1-1, reads DGGITQSPKYLFRKEGQNVTLSCEQNLNHDAMYWYRQDPGQGLRLIYYSQIVNDFQKGDIAEGYSVSREKKESFPLTVTSAQKNPTAFYLCASSMEGGDTEAFFGQGTRLTVV.

This rearrangement joins TRBV11-2 to TRBJ1-4; D is possibly TRBD1 (5 bases). Germline V gene sequence: CDR1 SGHAT, CDR2 FQNNGV. V lost 0 bases and J lost 10, with 9 bases in between. The CDR3 consists of 13 residues. Here the CDR3 reads CASSLDVGGKLFF. In nucleotides, the CDR3 is TGTGCCAGCAGCTTAGATGTGGGGGGAAAACTGTTTTTT. The whole variable domain, filled in from reference TRBV11-2 and TRBJ1-4, reads EAGVAQSPRYKIIEKRQSVAFWCNPISGHATLYWYQQILGQGPKLLIQFQNNGVVDDSQLPKDRFSAERLKGVDSTLKIQPAKLEDSAVYLCASSLDVGGKLFFGSGTQLSVL.

The genes are TRBV19 and TRBJ2-7, with 9 bases aligning to TRBD1. The CDR3 spans 15 residues. CDR1 is LNHDA, CDR2 SQIVND, per germline (reference sequence). V shed 5 bases and J 2 bases; nucleotides not matched to a gene: 7. The CDR3 DNA sequence: TGTGCCAGTAGTGGCCGGGGGACAGGGACCTACGAGCAGTACTTC. This encodes CASSGRGTGTYEQYF.

The chain joins TRBV21-1 to TRBJ2-7; the tabulated D call, TRBD1, remains unverified against the DNA. TRBV21-1 is deemed a pseudogene. The CDR3 contains 17 residues. CDR3 region: CASSKGNRGLEAYEQYF. Written as DNA, the CDR3 is TGTGCCAGCAGCAAAGGGAACAGGGGTCTAGAAGCCTACGAGCAGTACTTC.

The chain uses TRBV18 and TRBJ1-6, with 8 nucleotides matching TRBD1. Germline loops: CDR1 KGHSH, CDR2 LQKENI. Unmatched junction bases numbered 14, after V lost 5 bases and J lost 11 bases. This CDR3 is 16 amino acids long. This chain's CDR3 is CASSGSHAGGKAPLHF. Here the CDR3 DNA reads TGTGCCAGCTCAGGCTCTCATGCAGGGGGCAAGGCACCCCTCCACTTT.

The J gene is TRBJ1-4, the V gene TRBV6-5; D is possibly TRBD1 (6 bases). CDR1 and CDR2 from the germline V gene are MNHEY and SVGAGI. V was pared by 6 bases and J by 4 bases, with 12 bases between. CDR3 length equals 14 residues. CDR3 in DNA: TGTGCCAGCAGCTGGACAGCTTATAATGAAAAACTGTTTTTT. Translating it yields CASSWTAYNEKLFF.

The chain carries TRBV2 and TRBJ2-3, with D perhaps matching TRBD2 (5 bases). Germline CDR1 and CDR2: SNHLY and FYNNEI. Trimming left V 2 bases short and J 8 bases short, with 14 bases between. The CDR3 contains 14 residues. CDR3 DNA sequence: TGTGCCAGCAGTGAAAGTCGAGGGCCCGGTACGCAGTATTTT. It codes for CASSESRGPGTQYF.

The chain is built from TRBV4-3 and TRBJ1-3; no clear D gene. The CDR3 consists of 15 residues. Trimming removed 1 base from V and 8 bases from J, with 15 bases in between. CDR1 and CDR2 from the germline V gene are LGHNA and YSLEER. This CDR3 reads CASSQGTGSVDTIYF. CDR3 nucleotides: TGCGCCAGCAGCCAAGGGACGGGGAGTGTGGACACCATATATTTT.

V gene TRBV19 combines with J gene TRBJ1-6; D perhaps matches TRBD1 (6 bases). The V end was cut by 4 bases, the J end by 9 bases, with 19 bases between. Looked up from germline, CDR1 is LNHDA and CDR2 is SQIVND (reference sequence). The CDR3 is 16 residues long. CDR3 DNA: TGTGCCAGTAGTAACTCAGTACAGGGTTTCGGTTCACCCCTCCACTTT. This gives the protein CASSNSVQGFGSPLHF.

The rearrangement joins TRBV15 to TRBJ2-1, with 8 bases matching TRBD2. The CDR3 contains 18 residues. V gave up 0 bases and J gave up 0 bases; unmatched junction bases: 7. From germline, CDR1 is LNHNV and CDR2 YYDKDF (reference sequence). The CDR3 nucleotides read TGTGCCACCAGCAGAGAGCTAGCGGGCCCCCCCTCCTACAATGAGCAGTTCTTC. This codes for CATSRELAGPPSYNEQFF.

This chain connects TRBV7-2 to TRBJ2-3, with a possible D match to TRBD2 (5 bases). CDR1 and CDR2 (germline): SGHTA, FQGNSA. Trimming took 6 bases from V and 4 from J, leaving 17 bases between them. This CDR3 is built from 15 residues. The CDR3 region has the DNA TGTGCCAGCAGTTACCGCGTAGGAGGCGCAGATACGCAGTATTTT. Translated, it gives CASSYRVGGADTQYF.

The genes are TRBV7-9 and TRBJ2-5; TRBD1 is a possible D gene (6 bases). Germline CDR1 and CDR2: SEHNR and FQNEAQ (reference sequence). The germline V and J ends were trimmed by 4 bases and 0 bases, with 9 bases remaining between them. CDR3 size: 14 residues. DNA for the CDR3: TGTGCCAGCAGCTCGTACAGGGACCAAGAGACCCAGTACTTC. It codes for CASSSYRDQETQYF.

J is TRBJ1-2 and V is TRBV27; no clear D. V lost 2 bases and J 8 bases, leaving 9 bases between the germline ends. The CDR3 extends over 12 amino acids. CDR1 and CDR2 from the germline V gene are MNHEY and SMNVEV (reference sequence). In DNA form, the CDR3 reads TGTGCCAGCAGTTTAGGAGGAGACGGCTACACCTTC. This encodes CASSLGGDGYTF.

The genes are TRBV7-6 and TRBJ1-2, with D perhaps matching TRBD1 (5 bases). The length of the CDR3 is 15 residues. Trimming took 5 bases from V and 2 from J, leaving 15 bases between them. Germline CDR1 is SGHVS and CDR2 is FNYEAQ. CDR3 nucleotides: TGTGCCAGCAGCCCCCAGGTGGGGCTAAACTATGGCTACACCTTC. Its translation is CASSPQVGLNYGYTF.

This chain uses TRBV30 with TRBJ2-7; perhaps TRBD1 as D (6 bases). This CDR3 has 13 amino acids. Trimming cost V 0 bases and J 2 bases, with 8 bases left between them. Germline V gives CDR1 GTSNPN, CDR2 SVGIG (reference sequence). CDR3 sequence reads: CAWSVQGTYEQYF. The CDR3 DNA follows: TGTGCCTGGAGTGTCCAGGGGACCTACGAGCAGTACTTC. Drawing the rest from reference TRBV30 and TRBJ2-7, the complete variable domain is SQTIHQWPATLVQPVGSPLSLECTVEGTSNPNLYWYRQAAGRGLQLLFYSVGIGQISSEVPQNLSASRPQDRQFILSSKKLLLSDSGFYLCAWSVQGTYEQYFGPGTRLTVT.

This chain links TRBV5-1 with TRBJ1-2; tentative D call: TRBD1 (5 bases). V was trimmed by 2 bases and J by 4 bases, leaving 15 bases between them. Germline V lookup: CDR1 SGHRS, CDR2 YFSETQ. The CDR3 runs 15 residues. The CDR3 DNA reads as TGCGCCAGCAGCTTCGGACCCGACAGCGTCTATGGCTACACCTTC. This encodes CASSFGPDSVYGYTF.